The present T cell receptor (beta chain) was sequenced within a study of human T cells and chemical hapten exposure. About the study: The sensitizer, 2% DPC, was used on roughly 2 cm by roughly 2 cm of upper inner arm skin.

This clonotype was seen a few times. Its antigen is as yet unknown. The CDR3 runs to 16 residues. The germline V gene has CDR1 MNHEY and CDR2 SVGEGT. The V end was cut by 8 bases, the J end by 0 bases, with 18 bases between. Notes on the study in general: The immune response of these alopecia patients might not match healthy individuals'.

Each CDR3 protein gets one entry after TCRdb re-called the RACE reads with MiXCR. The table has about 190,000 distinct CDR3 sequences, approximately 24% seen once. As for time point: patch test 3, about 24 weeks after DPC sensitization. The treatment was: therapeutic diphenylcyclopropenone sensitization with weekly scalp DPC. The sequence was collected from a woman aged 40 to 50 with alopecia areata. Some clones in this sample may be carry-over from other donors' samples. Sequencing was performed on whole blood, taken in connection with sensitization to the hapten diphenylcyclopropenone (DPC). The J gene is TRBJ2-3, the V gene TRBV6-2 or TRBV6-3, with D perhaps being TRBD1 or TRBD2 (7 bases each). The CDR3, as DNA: TGTGCCAGCTGCTGCAGGGGGAGGGCCAGCACAGATACGCAGTATTTT. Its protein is CASCCRGRASTDTQYF.